Each of the 18 T cell receptor beta chains below was sequenced from the same sample in a study of T-cell memory formation after mild COVID-19. TCRdb re-called the 5' RACE reads through MiXCR, storing one row per CDR3 protein. The sample lists roughly 480,000 distinct CDR3 sequences, approximately 23% occurring once. Sample: PBMCs or a T cell subset sorted from them (not recorded which). Receptor source: an adult woman who had mild COVID-19 (a few samples of this study predate the infection). Cell type and time point are not known.

This clonotype was recorded many times. The chain combines TRBV5-1 with TRBJ2-5; TRBD2 matches at 9 bases. J was trimmed by 4 bases and V by 2 bases; bases with no gene match: 6. CDR1 and CDR2 (germline): SGHRS, YFSETQ. The CDR3 loop spans 15 amino acids. CDR3 nucleotides: TGCGCCAGCAGCTTCGGACTAGCGCAGGCAGAGACCCAGTACTTC. Translating it yields CASSFGLAQAETQYF.

The chain's CDR3 is CASSPFAGKEGQAFF. CDR3 DNA: TGTGCCAGCTCACCCTTCGCAGGGAAGGAGGGACAAGCTTTCTTT. The V and J genes are TRBV18 and TRBJ1-1; weak D call: TRBD1 (5 bases). The CDR3 has 15 amino acids. The V and J ends lost 3 bases and 9 bases respectively, with 20 bases between them. Germline loops: CDR1 KGHSH, CDR2 LQKENI.

The chain's CDR3 is CAWNDMRPKAFF. The CDR3 DNA sequence: TGTGCCTGGAACGACATGAGACCTAAAGCTTTCTTT. The rearrangement links TRBV30 to TRBJ1-1; D unclear. Deletions cut 4 bases from V and 9 bases from J, with 15 bases between. Germline CDR1 GTSNPN, CDR2 SVGIG (reference sequence). The CDR3 is made up of 12 amino acids.

In this sample, this clonotype turned up a few times. J is TRBJ1-5 and V is TRBV18; D unresolved. V lost 6 bases and J 5 bases, leaving 17 bases between the germline ends. Germline V gives CDR1 KGHSH, CDR2 LQKENI. The CDR3 has 15 amino acids. The CDR3 DNA follows: TGTGCCAGCTCCTCCGGGGTTGGCGATCATCAGCCCCAGCATTTT. This codes for CASSSGVGDHQPQHF.

This clonotype was seen only once. The chain couples TRBV14 to TRBJ2-6, with D uncertain. This CDR3 spans 15 amino acids. Germline V gene lookup returns CDR1 SGHDN and CDR2 FVKESK. Trimming took 5 bases from V and 0 from J, leaving 8 bases between them. This CDR3 is CASSADVSGANVLTF. In DNA, the CDR3 is TGTGCCAGCAGCGCGGACGTCTCTGGGGCCAACGTCCTGACTTTC. The full variable domain, in which reference TRBV14 and TRBJ2-6 provide the parts outside the CDR3, is EAGVTQFPSHSVIEKGQTVTLRCDPISGHDNLYWYRRVMGKEIKFLLHFVKESKQDESGMPNNRFLAERTGGTYSTLKVQPAELEDSGVYFCASSADVSGANVLTFGAGSRLTVL.

The genes are TRBV12-3 or TRBV12-4 and TRBJ2-7; D is possibly TRBD1 (5 bases). The V end was cut by 7 bases, the J end by 2 bases, with 15 bases between. The CDR3 spans 14 residues. The CDR3 reads CASTGRRGAYEQYF. As DNA, the CDR3 is TGTGCCAGCACAGGCAGAAGGGGCGCCTACGAGCAGTACTTC.

The J gene is TRBJ2-3, the V gene TRBV12-3 or TRBV12-4, with TRBD1 as a possible D gene (6 bases). This CDR3 spans 17 amino acids. With 6 bases removed from V and 0 bases from J, the gap between germline ends came to 19 bases. This CDR3 reads CASRATGTSTSTDTQYF. The CDR3 coding sequence is TGTGCCAGCAGGGCTACCGGGACATCAACTAGCACAGATACGCAGTATTTT.

This clonotype was observed a handful of times. The chain has TRBV11-2 and TRBJ2-1, with 13 bases fitting TRBD2. Germline V lookup: CDR1 SGHAT, CDR2 FQNNGV. CDR3 size: 20 residues. Unmatched junction bases numbered 23, after V lost 7 bases and J lost 8 bases. CDR3 residues: CASTLSTRDGTSGGADEQFF. The CDR3 bases are TGTGCCAGCACCCTATCGACACGGGACGGCACTAGCGGGGGGGCCGATGAGCAGTTCTTC.

The V gene is TRBV12-3 or TRBV12-4, the J gene TRBJ1-2, with D possibly being TRBD1 (5 bases). CDR3 length: 17 amino acids. V lost 2 bases, J lost 7 bases, and 23 bases lay in between. The CDR3 here is CASSLSTPGYPKSGYTF. The CDR3 DNA reads as TGTGCCAGCAGTTTAAGTACCCCAGGGTATCCGAAAAGTGGCTACACCTTC.

This clonotype was counted many times. This chain joins TRBV4-2 and TRBJ2-5; weak D call: TRBD2 (6 bases). V shed 0 bases and J shed 5 bases, with 16 bases lying between them. The CDR3 covers 16 residues. Germline CDR1 is LGHNA and CDR2 is YNFKEQ. CDR3 sequence reads: CASSQDLGGGAETQYF. As DNA, the CDR3 is TGTGCCAGCAGCCAAGATCTCGGAGGCGGGGCCGAGACCCAGTACTTC.

This clonotype has more than one count but fewer than ten. This chain uses TRBV20-1 with TRBJ1-1; the D gene is possibly TRBD1 (5 bases). The CDR3 is 16 residues long. Trimming removed 0 bases from V and 1 base from J, with 15 bases in between. Germline V gene data show CDR1 as DFQATT and CDR2 as SNEGSKA (reference sequence). CDR3 sequence reads: CSARDGGTVRNTEAFF. The DNA of the CDR3 is TGCAGTGCTAGAGATGGGGGGACGGTCAGGAACACTGAAGCTTTCTTT.

This chain links TRBV20-1 with TRBJ2-1; unclear D gene. The germline CDR1 and CDR2 sequences are DFQATT and SNEGSKA (reference sequence). The CDR3 sequence is 16 residues long. V shed 6 bases and J shed 4 bases, with 22 bases lying between them. The DNA of the CDR3 is TGCAGTGCCCGCCGTTCGGGCAGGCTTAAGTACAATGAGCAGTTCTTC. Its protein is CSARRSGRLKYNEQFF.

This clonotype was observed a handful of times. This rearrangement joins TRBV29-1 to TRBJ2-5, with 8 bases fitting TRBD2. With V trimmed by 5 bases and J by 5 bases, 13 bases remained unmatched. This CDR3 has 15 amino acids. CDR1 SQVTM and CDR2 ANQGSEA come from the germline V gene. DNA of the CDR3: TGCAGCGTTAACGACGGGAGGGCCAGTTGGGAGACCCAGTACTTC. It is translated as CSVNDGRASWETQYF.

This rearrangement joins TRBV30 to TRBJ2-2; either TRBD1 or TRBD2 may fit D (5 bases each). The CDR3 length is 15 residues. The ends were cut back, 7 bases at V and 4 bases at J, with 19 bases in the middle. Germline V lookup: CDR1 GTSNPN, CDR2 SVGIG (reference sequence). The CDR3 nucleotides read TGTGCCTTTTCACCCGAGGGCAGGGTCACCGGGGAGCTGTTTTTT. Translated, it gives CAFSPEGRVTGELFF.

This clonotype was seen at least ten times. The chain combines TRBV29-1 with TRBJ2-1; TRBD1 agrees at 7 bases. This CDR3 region has 15 residues. Germline V gene sequence: CDR1 SQVTM, CDR2 ANQGSEA. J was trimmed by 3 bases and V by 7 bases; bases with no gene match: 12. The CDR3 is CSADPSRGIYNEQFF. The CDR3 DNA reads TGCAGCGCCGACCCCTCCAGGGGGATCTACAATGAGCAGTTCTTC.

This clonotype was seen a handful of times. In DNA, the CDR3 is TGTGCCAGCACCCACGCCTCCATAGGACACCTCAACTATGGCTACACCTTC. This translates into CASTHASIGHLNYGYTF. The chain employs TRBV12-3 or TRBV12-4 and TRBJ1-2; possibly TRBD1 for D (5 bases). V lost 7 bases and J lost 2, with 23 bases in between. There are 17 residues in the CDR3.

The chain combines TRBV12-3 or TRBV12-4 with TRBJ2-4, with D perhaps TRBD1 (6 bases). The CDR3 runs 16 residues. Between the trimmed V and J ends, which lost 4 bases and 2 bases, there was a span of 15 bases. The CDR3 DNA follows: TGTGCCAGCAGTTCGACAGGACGGGCAACCAAAAACATTCAGTACTTC. Protein sequence: CASSSTGRATKNIQYF.

This clonotype was observed a handful of times. The chain couples TRBV11-2 to TRBJ2-1; D is uncertain. The germline CDR1 and CDR2 sequences are SGHAT and FQNNGV. Between the trimmed V and J ends, which lost 0 bases and 4 bases, there was a span of 10 bases. The CDR3 totals 15 residues. CDR3 sequence: CASSLDRSAYNEQFF. The DNA for the CDR3 is TGTGCCAGCAGCTTAGATAGGTCTGCGTACAATGAGCAGTTCTTC.